This note documents a single T cell receptor beta chain sequence. With a constant-region primer, TCR beta cDNA was made from 450 to 650 ng of total RNA. Libraries for TCR beta were built through three nested multiplex PCR rounds, which together made up a slightly modified ARM-PCR procedure. Forward primers for TRBV1-TRBV30 and a C-beta reverse primer served the first two PCR rounds, at 10 cycles each. From the multiplex PCR reads, TCRdb called clonotypes with MiXCR, one entry per CDR3 protein. The sample includes about 100,000 distinct CDR3 sequences, more than 65% seen only once; the top ten take 9.5%. Between about 17 and 34 mg of unsorted bulk tissue served as the source from which RNA and DNA were co-extracted. The sample originates from a study of tumor-infiltrating lymphocytes in primary liver carcinoma. There are 15 residues in the CDR3. V shed 8 bases, J shed 7 bases, and the junction held 13 bases outside the gene matches. Germline V CDR1 and CDR2: SGHNT, YENEEA.

The V and J genes are TRBV11-3 and TRBJ2-1, with 8 bases matching TRBD2. This clonotype was sampled from a woman aged 55-69 years with primary liver carcinoma and hepatitis B virus infection. Sequencing used liver tumor tissue from sampling region 5. Documented subset: tumor region T5, tumor centre. The CDR3 sequence: CASHPDSGKVNEQFF. CDR3 coding DNA: TGTGCCAGCCACCCGGATAGCGGGAAGGTGAATGAGCAGTTCTTC.